One TCR beta chain is described in this entry. This CDR3 is 15 amino acids long. Germline loops: CDR1 MNHEY, CDR2 SMNVEV (reference sequence). The V gene lost 2 bases and the J gene lost 0 bases, with 9 bases spanning the gap. The source of the sample is a study of T cell changes during pregnancy in multiple sclerosis. Sequencing was performed with immunoSEQ multiplex PCR; in TCRdb, only in-frame clones are kept and a portion is missing. The data contain fewer than 85,000 clones, around 93% of them singletons. The origin of this receptor is a female donor with multiple sclerosis, enrolled in a pregnancy study. This specimen was peripheral blood, taken in the second trimester of pregnancy. The chain is built from TRBV27 and TRBJ2-3; perhaps TRBD1 as D (5 bases). The CDR3 sequence is CASSLVQGSTDTQYF. The DNA for the CDR3 is TGTGCCAGCAGTTTAGTTCAGGGTAGCACAGATACGCAGTATTTT.